The 19 T cell receptor beta chains below all came from one sample that was sequenced in a study of T cells in Graves' hyperthyroidism and ophthalmopathy. Amplified regions were TCR beta CDR3 sequences from RNA transcripts. HTBI primers drove first-round RT-PCR of the TCR CDR3. Using its own MiXCR run on the multiplex PCR reads, TCRdb lists one record per CDR3 protein. The repertoire holds some 370,000 distinct CDR3 sequences, with about 14% as singletons. Sequenced sample: blood. Receptors were obtained from a man aged 45 to 65 with Graves' ophthalmopathy.

A word on this clonotype: This may come from a read error, since a much larger clone is one base off. No conserved phenylalanine or tryptophan ends this CDR3, so it is likely a read error. This chain uses TRBV28 with TRBJ2-6; a possible D gene is TRBD2 (5 bases). Between the trimmed V and J ends, which lost 11 bases and 0 bases, there was a span of 14 bases. The germline gives CDR1 MDHEN, CDR2 SYDVKM. The CDR3 runs 15 residues. CDR3 DNA: TGTGCCTCTCAAAAGGCGGGCTCTGGGGCCAACGTCCTGACTTCC. Its translation: CASQKAGSGANVLTS.

There are many counts of this clonotype. The chain uses TRBV20-1 and TRBJ2-1, with 9 bases that match TRBD2. V was clipped by 3 bases and J by 1 base; unmatched bases: 7. From germline, CDR1 is DFQATT and CDR2 SNEGSKA (reference sequence). The CDR3 totals 16 residues. CDR3 bases: TGCAGTGCTAGTACCGGACTAGCGTTTTCCTACAATGAGCAGTTCTTC. Protein product: CSASTGLAFSYNEQFF.

This clonotype was counted a few times. The chain uses TRBV5-1 and TRBJ1-2, with D uncertain. Trimming took 4 bases from V and 6 from J, leaving 13 bases between them. The CDR3 spans 13 residues. Germline assignment: CDR1 SGHRS and CDR2 YFSETQ. CDR3 in amino acids: CASSHNIPDGYTF. Here the CDR3 DNA reads TGCGCCAGCAGCCATAACATCCCTGATGGCTACACCTTC.

The V gene is TRBV10-1, the J gene TRBJ2-3; 11 nucleotides line up with TRBD2. CDR3 length equals 15 residues. Germline V CDR1 and CDR2: WNHNN, SYGVQD (reference sequence). V gave up 8 bases and J gave up 5 bases; unmatched junction bases: 9. As DNA, the CDR3 is TGCGCCAGCTCAACTAGCGGGAGTTTATTAGATACGCAGTATTTT. This encodes CASSTSGSLLDTQYF.

Many counts were recorded for this clonotype. V and J are TRBV20-1 and TRBJ2-7; either TRBD1 or TRBD2 may supply D (6 bases each). The CDR3 covers 12 residues. Trimming removed 7 bases from V and 2 bases from J, with 12 bases in between. Germline V gene lookup returns CDR1 DFQATT and CDR2 SNEGSKA (reference sequence). CDR3 region: CSVGASAYEQYF. In DNA form, the CDR3 reads TGCAGTGTGGGGGCTAGCGCCTACGAGCAGTACTTC.

The chain couples TRBV5-4 to TRBJ2-5, with 13 bases matching TRBD2. CDR1 and CDR2 from the germline V gene are SGHNT and YYREEE (reference sequence). V was pared by 0 bases and J by 4 bases, with 12 bases of the junction left unmatched. The CDR3 is 19 residues long. The CDR3, as DNA: TGTGCCAGCAGCTTGGCCGGGACTAGCGGGATTTTGGTGAGAGAGACCCAGTACTTC. Translating gives CASSLAGTSGILVRETQYF.

This clonotype has just a few counts. The chain is built from TRBV3-1 and TRBJ2-2, with 11 bases fitting TRBD2. The CDR3 is 16 residues long. After removal of 6 bases from V and 6 bases from J, the junction contained 9 bases not matched to a gene. Germline V gene data show CDR1 as LGHDT and CDR2 as YNNKEL (reference sequence). The CDR3 DNA sequence: TGTGCCAGCAGTGAAGTAACTAGCGGGAGAGCCGGGGAGCTGTTTTTT. Protein sequence: CASSEVTSGRAGELFF.

This clonotype was observed many times. The CDR3 DNA reads as TGTGCCAGCAGCTCAGAAGGGACAGGGACTAGCGGGAGTTCGATCGGGGAGCTGTTTTTT. The encoded protein is CASSSEGTGTSGSSIGELFF. The chain carries TRBV11-1 and TRBJ2-2, with 14 bases identical to TRBD2. The V and J ends lost 4 bases and 7 bases, in that order; junction bases with no gene match: 17. The germline CDR1 and CDR2 sequences are SGHAT and FQDESV (reference sequence). The CDR3 sequence is 20 residues long.

This clonotype has more than one count but fewer than ten. The chain couples TRBV10-3 to TRBJ1-2; D unclear. CDR1 is ENHRY and CDR2 is SYGVKD in the germline V gene. V was shortened by 4 bases and J by 7 bases, with 22 bases between the two germline ends. CDR3 length: 16 amino acids. For the CDR3, the DNA is TGTGCCATCAGTGGGTCGATTCGCCGTAACGTCGGTGGCTACACCTTC. Translation: CAISGSIRRNVGGYTF.

This clonotype was picked up many times. The rearrangement joins TRBV28 to TRBJ1-2; D unclear. CDR3 length: 12 residues. With 5 bases removed from V and 4 bases from J, the gap between germline ends came to 8 bases. The germline CDR1 and CDR2 sequences are MDHEN and SYDVKM. In nucleotides, the CDR3 is TGTGCCAGCAGTACGAATTTCTATGGCTACACCTTC. This gives the protein CASSTNFYGYTF.

At least ten counts were recorded for this clonotype. CDR3 DNA sequence: TGCAGCGTTGGCGGCGGGAGGGCCCTCAGTGAGCAGTTCTTC. This sequence encodes CSVGGGRALSEQFF. The V call is TRBV29-1, the J call TRBJ2-1, with 9 bases matching TRBD2. With 4 bases clipped from V and 9 bases from J, the junction kept 10 bases outside the gene matches. The germline gives CDR1 SQVTM, CDR2 ANQGSEA. The CDR3 spans 14 residues.

As concerns this clonotype: One base away lies a much larger clone, so this may be a sequencing read error. This chain joins TRBV3-1 and TRBJ2-5; D may be TRBD1 or TRBD2 (5 bases each). The CDR3 has 14 amino acids. Germline lookup yields CDR1 LGHDT and CDR2 YNNKEL (reference sequence). The CDR3 sequence: CAGSQHGTAETQYF. The CDR3 DNA follows: TGTGCCGGCAGCCAACACGGGACCGCGGAGACCCAGTACTTC.

The CDR3 DNA is TGTGCTAGTGGTTTGGGGCACGGAGAGACCCAGTACTTC. The encoded protein is CASGLGHGETQYF. The gene calls are TRBV12-5 and TRBJ2-5; D gene unclear. Germline assignment: CDR1 LGHNT and CDR2 FRNRAP. The CDR3 runs 13 residues. V lost 1 base and J 4 bases, leaving 7 bases between the germline ends.

This clonotype showed up many times. V gene TRBV30 combines with J gene TRBJ2-7; 8 positions agree with TRBD1. CDR3 length: 15 amino acids. The germline V gene encodes CDR1 GTSNPN and CDR2 SVGIG (reference sequence). J was trimmed by 1 base and V by 0 bases; bases with no gene match: 5. In DNA form, the CDR3 reads TGTGCCTGGAGTGTACGACAGGGGATATCCTACGAGCAGTACTTC. Translated, it gives CAWSVRQGISYEQYF.

The gene calls are TRBV29-1 and TRBJ2-7, with 7 bases that match TRBD1. The CDR3 consists of 12 residues. Per the germline V gene, CDR1 is SQVTM and CDR2 is ANQGSEA. Trimming took 4 bases from V and 9 from J; bases not matched to a gene: 9. This CDR3 reads CSVGTGSHGQYF. The CDR3 DNA reads as TGCAGCGTTGGGACAGGCTCCCACGGGCAGTACTTC.

This clonotype was counted many times. The J gene is TRBJ2-3, the V gene TRBV20-1, with 10 bases fitting TRBD1. V shed 1 base, J shed 7 bases, and the junction held 8 bases outside the gene matches. The CDR3 contains 15 residues. Germline V CDR1 and CDR2: DFQATT, SNEGSKA (reference sequence). In nucleotides, the CDR3 is TGCAGTGCTAGAGGAGGACAGGGGGATCTGAATACGCAGTATTTT. Translated, it gives CSARGGQGDLNTQYF.

The J gene is TRBJ2-7, the V gene TRBV5-1; 13 nucleotides line up with TRBD2. The germline V gene has CDR1 SGHRS and CDR2 YFSETQ. The CDR3 is 15 amino acids. Losses at the gene ends were 4 bases for V and 7 bases for J; bases not matched to a gene: 8. CDR3 in amino acids: CASSRPTSGRKEQYF. CDR3 nucleotide sequence: TGCGCCAGCAGCCGCCCGACTAGCGGGAGGAAAGAGCAGTACTTC. The variable domain in full, with the rest retrieved from reference TRBV5-1 and TRBJ2-7, is KAGVTQTPRYLIKTRGQQVTLSCSPISGHRSVSWYQQTPGQGLQFLFEYFSETQRNKGNFPGRFSGRQFSNSRSEMNVSTLELGDSALYLCASSRPTSGRKEQYFGPGTRLTVT.

The sample holds a few counts of this clonotype. This sequence joins TRBV19 and TRBJ2-3, with TRBD1 matching 8 bases. V dropped 3 bases and J dropped 4; count of bases not matched to a gene: 6. Germline CDR1 is LNHDA and CDR2 is SQIVND (reference sequence). CDR3 length: 15 amino acids. The CDR3 sequence: CASSISRQGSDTQYF. The CDR3 region has the DNA TGTGCCAGTAGTATTTCGAGACAGGGGTCAGATACGCAGTATTTT.

This clonotype appeared many times. The chain joins TRBV2 to TRBJ2-3; the D gene could be TRBD1 or TRBD2 (5 bases each). Germline V gene sequence: CDR1 SNHLY, CDR2 FYNNEI. This CDR3 has 14 residues. Trimming pared 3 bases from V and 3 bases from J, leaving 10 bases between. CDR3 bases: TGTGCCAGCAGTGAGACGGGACGGACAGATACGCAGTATTTT. It translates to CASSETGRTDTQYF.